What follows are 11 T cell receptor beta chains derived from one specimen sequenced in a study of blood T cells in healthy people across ages (dated by TCRdb to about 2015). To prepare the library, 5' RACE was applied. TCRdb records Illumina HiSeq 2500 as the sequencer. A second about 7 to 12 cycle PCR used a sample-barcoded 5' primer and a J-beta primer mix. TCRdb cleaned the public reads at Q25 with fastp, built clones with MiXCR and kept in-frame beta chains. CDR3 protein duplicates are merged, each entry listing the most common genes and DNA. A total of around 1,000,000 distinct CDR3 sequences appear in this sample, more than 30% of them only once. The biggest ten clones account for around 13% of the sample. The source material was blood. The source is a man between 18 and 35 years old in good health.

This clonotype has more than one count but fewer than ten. This chain connects TRBV19 to TRBJ2-1, with 7 bases lining up with TRBD2. This CDR3 is 14 amino acids long. V gave up 7 bases and J gave up 4 bases; unmatched junction bases: 7. From germline, CDR1 is LNHDA and CDR2 SQIVND (reference sequence). The CDR3 here is CASNPHSGYNEQFF. Here the CDR3 DNA reads TGTGCCAGTAACCCCCATAGCGGGTACAATGAGCAGTTCTTC.

CDR3 sequence reads: CASSLSRTVNTEAFF. The CDR3 coding sequence is TGCGCCAGCAGCTTGTCGCGGACGGTGAACACTGAAGCTTTCTTT. The chain uses TRBV5-1 and TRBJ1-1; D not certain. The V end lost 1 base, the J end lost 0 bases, and 10 bases lay between the germline ends. Germline V gives CDR1 SGHRS, CDR2 YFSETQ. The CDR3 length is 15 residues.

In its sample, this clonotype was seen once. The chain joins TRBV12-3 or TRBV12-4 to TRBJ1-4, with D maybe TRBD1 (6 bases). Trimming removed 5 bases from V and 8 bases from J, with 12 bases in between. CDR3 length equals 13 residues. DNA for the CDR3: TGTGCCAGCAGTGTAGGAGGACAGGAAAAACTGTTTTTT. Translating gives CASSVGGQEKLFF.

This clonotype came up many times. The chain has TRBV6-2 or TRBV6-3 and TRBJ2-3; 8 positions agree with TRBD1. The CDR3 has 12 residues. V shed 9 bases, J shed 4 bases, and the junction held 3 bases outside the gene matches. The V gene's germline CDR1 is MNHEY and CDR2 SVGEGT. In nucleotides, the CDR3 is TGTGCCAGTGGACAGGGTCCAGATACGCAGTATTTT. The encoded protein is CASGQGPDTQYF.

J is TRBJ2-2 and V is TRBV4-2, with D perhaps assigned TRBD1 or TRBD2 (5 bases each). The CDR3 contains 18 residues. Germline values: CDR1 LGHNA, CDR2 YNFKEQ. V was trimmed by 0 bases and J by 1 base, leaving 15 bases between them. CDR3 amino acids: CASSQDMVEGLNTGELFF. The CDR3 nucleotides read TGTGCCAGCAGCCAAGATATGGTAGAGGGGCTGAACACCGGGGAGCTGTTTTTT.

The CDR3 protein is CSARDSGGVGEKLFF. DNA for the CDR3: TGCAGTGCTAGAGATTCAGGGGGCGTAGGGGAAAAACTGTTTTTT. V gene TRBV20-1 combines with J gene TRBJ1-4; 8 positions match TRBD1. After removal of 0 bases from V and 8 bases from J, the junction contained 8 bases not matched to a gene. From germline, CDR1 is DFQATT and CDR2 SNEGSKA (reference sequence). CDR3 length: 15 residues.

V is TRBV28 and J is TRBJ1-3; no clear D. V was pared by 7 bases and J by 8 bases, with 18 bases between. The germline gives CDR1 MDHEN, CDR2 SYDVKM. The CDR3 length is 14 residues. The CDR3 region is CASIPKTSGDTIYF. CDR3 DNA: TGTGCCAGCATCCCAAAAACATCAGGCGACACCATATATTTT.

The V gene is TRBV6-2 or TRBV6-3, the J gene TRBJ2-1, with 9 bases fitting TRBD1. The J segment lost 4 bases and the V segment lost 1 base, leaving 2 bases of the junction unmatched. The germline V gene encodes CDR1 MNHEY and CDR2 SVGEGT. There are 15 residues in the CDR3. The DNA of the CDR3 is TGTGCCAGCAGTTACTGGGGACAGGGATACAATGAGCAGTTCTTC. Translating it yields CASSYWGQGYNEQFF.

Comments on this clonotype: This may arise from a read error, as a much more abundant clone is one base away. V and J are TRBV2 and TRBJ2-5; D is undetermined. This CDR3 has 11 residues. Between the trimmed V and J ends, which lost 8 bases and 5 bases, there was a span of 9 bases. Germline assignment: CDR1 SNHLY and CDR2 FYNNEI. CDR3 loop: CASAKWETQYF. CDR3 DNA: TGTGCCAGCGCGAAGTGGGAGACCCAGTACTTC. Supplemented by reference TRBV2 and TRBJ2-5, the full variable domain reads EPEVTQTPSHQVTQMGQEVILRCVPISNHLYFYWYRQILGQKVEFLVSFYNNEISEKSEIFDDQFSVERPDGSNFTLKIRSTKLEDSAMYFCASAKWETQYFGPGTRLLVL.

V and J are TRBV5-6 and TRBJ2-3; D is perhaps TRBD1 (8 bases). The CDR3 has 15 amino acids. Germline values: CDR1 SGHDT, CDR2 YYEEEE. Deletions cut 5 bases from V and 5 bases from J, with 18 bases between. The chain's CDR3 is CASSREDRVQDTQYF. In DNA form, the CDR3 reads TGTGCCAGCAGTCGGGAGGACAGGGTGCAAGATACGCAGTATTTT.

V gene TRBV6-6 combines with J gene TRBJ1-3; no reliable D call. V dropped 2 bases and J dropped 8 bases, with 13 bases sitting between them. The CDR3 runs 14 residues. CDR1 is MNHNY and CDR2 is SVGAGI in the germline V gene (reference sequence). The chain's CDR3 is CASSYRGEGDTIYF. Here the CDR3 DNA reads TGTGCCAGCAGTTACCGCGGGGAGGGTGACACCATATATTTT.